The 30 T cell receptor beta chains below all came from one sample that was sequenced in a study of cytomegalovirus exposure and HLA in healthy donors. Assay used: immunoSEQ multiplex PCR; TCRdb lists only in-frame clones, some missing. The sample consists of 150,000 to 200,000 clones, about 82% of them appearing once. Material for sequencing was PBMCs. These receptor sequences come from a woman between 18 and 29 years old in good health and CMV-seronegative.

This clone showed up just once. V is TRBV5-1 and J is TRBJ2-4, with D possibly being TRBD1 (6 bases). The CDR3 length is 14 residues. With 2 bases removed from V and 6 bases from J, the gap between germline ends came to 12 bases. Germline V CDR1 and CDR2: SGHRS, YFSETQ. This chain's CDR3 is CASSLGGSGNIQYF. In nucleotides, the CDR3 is TGCGCCAGCAGCTTAGGGGGATCGGGAAACATTCAGTACTTC.

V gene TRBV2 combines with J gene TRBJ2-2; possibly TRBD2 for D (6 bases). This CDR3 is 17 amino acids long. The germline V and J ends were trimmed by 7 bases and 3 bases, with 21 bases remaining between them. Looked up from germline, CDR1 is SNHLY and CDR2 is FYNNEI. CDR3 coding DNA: TGTGCCAGCACCGCGTCTAGGGGCGGGGATTACACCGGGGAGCTGTTTTTT. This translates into CASTASRGGDYTGELFF.

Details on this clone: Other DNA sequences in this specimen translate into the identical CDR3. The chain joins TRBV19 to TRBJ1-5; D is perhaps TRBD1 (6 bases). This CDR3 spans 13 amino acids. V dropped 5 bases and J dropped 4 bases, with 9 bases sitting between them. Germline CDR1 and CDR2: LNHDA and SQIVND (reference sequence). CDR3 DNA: TGTGCCAGTAGTGCGGACAGAAATCAGCCCCAGCATTTT. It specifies CASSADRNQPQHF.

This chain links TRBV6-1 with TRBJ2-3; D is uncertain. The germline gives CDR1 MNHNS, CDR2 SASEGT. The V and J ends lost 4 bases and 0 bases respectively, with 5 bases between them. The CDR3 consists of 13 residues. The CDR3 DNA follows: TGTGCCAGCAGTGGTCTCAGCACAGATACGCAGTATTTT. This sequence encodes CASSGLSTDTQYF.

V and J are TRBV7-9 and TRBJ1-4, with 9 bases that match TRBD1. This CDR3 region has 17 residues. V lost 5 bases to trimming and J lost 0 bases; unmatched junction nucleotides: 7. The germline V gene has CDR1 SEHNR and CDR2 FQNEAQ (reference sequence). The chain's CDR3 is CASSPGTGYSTNEKLFF. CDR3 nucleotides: TGTGCCAGCAGCCCCGGGACAGGGTACTCAACTAATGAAAAACTGTTTTTT.

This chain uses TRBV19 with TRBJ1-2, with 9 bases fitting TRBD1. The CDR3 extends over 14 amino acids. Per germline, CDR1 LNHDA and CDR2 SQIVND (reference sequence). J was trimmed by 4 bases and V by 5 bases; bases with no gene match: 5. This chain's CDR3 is CASSPGQGFYGYTF. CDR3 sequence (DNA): TGTGCCAGTAGTCCCGGACAGGGGTTCTATGGCTACACCTTC.

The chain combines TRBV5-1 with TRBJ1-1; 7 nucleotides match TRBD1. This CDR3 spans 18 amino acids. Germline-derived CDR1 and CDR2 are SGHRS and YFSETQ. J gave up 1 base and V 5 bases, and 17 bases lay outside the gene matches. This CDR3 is CASRSLTRDSIENTEAFF. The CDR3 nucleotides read TGCGCCAGCAGGTCCCTAACCCGGGACAGCATAGAGAACACTGAAGCTTTCTTT.

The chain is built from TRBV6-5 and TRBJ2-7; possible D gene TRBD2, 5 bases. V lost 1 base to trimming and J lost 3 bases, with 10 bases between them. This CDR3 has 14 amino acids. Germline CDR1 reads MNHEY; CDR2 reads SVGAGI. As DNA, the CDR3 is TGTGCCAGCAGTTACTATGGTAGCGACTACGAGCAGTACTTC. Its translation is CASSYYGSDYEQYF.

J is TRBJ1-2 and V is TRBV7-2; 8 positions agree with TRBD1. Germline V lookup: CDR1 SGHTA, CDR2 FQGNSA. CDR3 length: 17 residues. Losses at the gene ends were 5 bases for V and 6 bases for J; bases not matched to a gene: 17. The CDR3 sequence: CASSLTLDRERSDGYTF. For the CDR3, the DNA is TGTGCCAGCAGCCTCACCCTGGACAGGGAAAGAAGTGATGGCTACACCTTC.

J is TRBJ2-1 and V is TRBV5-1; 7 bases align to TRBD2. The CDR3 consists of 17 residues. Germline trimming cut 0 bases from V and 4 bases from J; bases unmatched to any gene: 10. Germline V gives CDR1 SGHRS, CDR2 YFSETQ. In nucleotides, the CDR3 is TGCGCCAGCAGCTTGGCTTCTCGGACTAGAAAATACAATGAGCAGTTCTTC. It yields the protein CASSLASRTRKYNEQFF. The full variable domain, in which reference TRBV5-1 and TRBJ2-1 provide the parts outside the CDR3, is KAGVTQTPRYLIKTRGQQVTLSCSPISGHRSVSWYQQTPGQGLQFLFEYFSETQRNKGNFPGRFSGRQFSNSRSEMNVSTLELGDSALYLCASSLASRTRKYNEQFFGPGTRLTVL.

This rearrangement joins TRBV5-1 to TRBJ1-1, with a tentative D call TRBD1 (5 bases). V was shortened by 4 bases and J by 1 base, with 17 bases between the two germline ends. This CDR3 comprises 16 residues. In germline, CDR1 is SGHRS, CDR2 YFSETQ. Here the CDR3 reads CASSTADDRANTEAFF. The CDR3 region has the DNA TGCGCCAGCAGCACGGCGGATGACAGAGCGAACACTGAAGCTTTCTTT.

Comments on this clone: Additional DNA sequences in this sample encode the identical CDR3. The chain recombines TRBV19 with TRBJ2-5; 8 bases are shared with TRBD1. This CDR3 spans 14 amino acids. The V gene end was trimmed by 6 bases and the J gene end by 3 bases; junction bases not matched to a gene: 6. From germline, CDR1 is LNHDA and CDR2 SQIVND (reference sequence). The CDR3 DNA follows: TGTGCCAGTAGCCGTACAGGGGGAAAAGAGACCCAGTACTTC. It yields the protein CASSRTGGKETQYF.

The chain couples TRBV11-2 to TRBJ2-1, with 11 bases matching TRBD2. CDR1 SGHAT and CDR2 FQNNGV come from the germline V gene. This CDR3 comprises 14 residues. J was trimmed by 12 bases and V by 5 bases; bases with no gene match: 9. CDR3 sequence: CASSLKTSGEGQFF. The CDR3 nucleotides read TGTGCCAGCAGCCTAAAGACTAGCGGGGAGGGGCAGTTCTTC.

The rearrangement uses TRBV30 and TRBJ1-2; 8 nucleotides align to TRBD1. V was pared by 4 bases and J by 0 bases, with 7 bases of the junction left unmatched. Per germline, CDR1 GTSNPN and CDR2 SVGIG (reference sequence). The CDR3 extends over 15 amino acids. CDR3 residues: CAWTTGELTNYGYTF. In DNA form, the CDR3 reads TGTGCCTGGACGACAGGGGAACTTACTAACTATGGCTACACCTTC.

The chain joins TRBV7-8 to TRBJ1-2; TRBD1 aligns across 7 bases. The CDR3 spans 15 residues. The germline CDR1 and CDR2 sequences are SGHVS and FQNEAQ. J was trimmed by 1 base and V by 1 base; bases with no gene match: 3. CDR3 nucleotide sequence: TGTGCCAGCAGCTTAGAGGGACAGATTAACTATGGCTACACCTTC. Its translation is CASSLEGQINYGYTF.

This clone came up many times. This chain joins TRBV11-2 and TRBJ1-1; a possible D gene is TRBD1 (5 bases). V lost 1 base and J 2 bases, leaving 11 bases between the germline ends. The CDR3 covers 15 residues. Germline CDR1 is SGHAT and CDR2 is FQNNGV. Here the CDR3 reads CASSLGWRGNTEAFF. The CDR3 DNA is TGTGCCAGCAGCTTAGGTTGGAGGGGTAACACTGAAGCTTTCTTT.

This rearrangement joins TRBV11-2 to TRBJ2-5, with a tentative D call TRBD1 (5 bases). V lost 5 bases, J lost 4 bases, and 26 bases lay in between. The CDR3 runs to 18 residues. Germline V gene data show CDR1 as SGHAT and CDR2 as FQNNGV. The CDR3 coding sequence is TGTGCCAGCAGCCCCTCCCGTGGGGCTCCGCGAGGTGGAGAGACCCAGTACTTC. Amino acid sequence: CASSPSRGAPRGGETQYF.

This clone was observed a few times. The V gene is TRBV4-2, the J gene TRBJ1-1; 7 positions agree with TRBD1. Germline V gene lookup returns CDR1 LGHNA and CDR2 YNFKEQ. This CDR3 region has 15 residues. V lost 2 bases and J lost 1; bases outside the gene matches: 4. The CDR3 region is CASSQMEGANTEAFF. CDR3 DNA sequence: TGTGCCAGCAGCCAAATGGAGGGGGCGAACACTGAAGCTTTCTTT.

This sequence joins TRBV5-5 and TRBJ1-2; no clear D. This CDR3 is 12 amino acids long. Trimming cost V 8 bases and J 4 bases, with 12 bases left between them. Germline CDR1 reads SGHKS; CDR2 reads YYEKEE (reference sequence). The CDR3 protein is CASRRESYGYTF. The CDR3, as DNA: TGTGCCAGTAGGAGGGAGTCCTATGGCTACACCTTC.

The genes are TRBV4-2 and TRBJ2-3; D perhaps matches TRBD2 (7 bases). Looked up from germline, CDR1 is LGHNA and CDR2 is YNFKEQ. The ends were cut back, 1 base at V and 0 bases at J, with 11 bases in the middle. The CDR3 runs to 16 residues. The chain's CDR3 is CASSQVGGPSTDTQYF. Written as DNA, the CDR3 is TGTGCCAGCAGCCAAGTGGGGGGGCCTAGCACAGATACGCAGTATTTT.

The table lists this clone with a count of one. The CDR3 is CASSQIRQGRNTEAFF. In DNA form, the CDR3 reads TGTGCCAGCAGCCAAATTAGACAGGGGCGGAACACTGAAGCTTTCTTT. The chain carries TRBV4-2 and TRBJ1-1, with TRBD1 matching 8 bases. From germline, CDR1 is LGHNA and CDR2 YNFKEQ. CDR3 size: 16 residues. Unmatched junction bases numbered 6, after V lost 2 bases and J lost 1 base.

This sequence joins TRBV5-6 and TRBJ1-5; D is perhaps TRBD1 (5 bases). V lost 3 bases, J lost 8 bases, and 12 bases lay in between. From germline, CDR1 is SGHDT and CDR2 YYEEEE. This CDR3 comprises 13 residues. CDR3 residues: CASSSGTEEPQHF. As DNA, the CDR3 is TGTGCCAGCAGCTCAGGGACTGAGGAGCCCCAGCATTTT.

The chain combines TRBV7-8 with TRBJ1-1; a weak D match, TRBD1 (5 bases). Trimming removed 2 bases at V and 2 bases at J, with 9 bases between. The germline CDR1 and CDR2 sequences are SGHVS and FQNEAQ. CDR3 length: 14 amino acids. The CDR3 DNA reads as TGTGCCAGCAGCTTACGGCGGGACAACACTGAAGCTTTCTTT. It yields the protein CASSLRRDNTEAFF.

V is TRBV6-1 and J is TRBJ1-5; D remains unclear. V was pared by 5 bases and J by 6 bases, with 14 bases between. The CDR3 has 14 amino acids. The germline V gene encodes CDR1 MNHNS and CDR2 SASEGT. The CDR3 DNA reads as TGTGCCAGCAGTAGTTATTCTAGAGGTCAGCCCCAGCATTTT. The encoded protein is CASSSYSRGQPQHF.

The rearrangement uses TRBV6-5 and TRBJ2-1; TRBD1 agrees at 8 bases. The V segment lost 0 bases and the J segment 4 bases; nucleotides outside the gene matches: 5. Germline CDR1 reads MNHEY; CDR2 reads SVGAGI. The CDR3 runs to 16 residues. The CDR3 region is CASSYSQGAKYNEQFF. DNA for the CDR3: TGTGCCAGCAGTTACTCCCAGGGGGCAAAGTACAATGAGCAGTTCTTC.

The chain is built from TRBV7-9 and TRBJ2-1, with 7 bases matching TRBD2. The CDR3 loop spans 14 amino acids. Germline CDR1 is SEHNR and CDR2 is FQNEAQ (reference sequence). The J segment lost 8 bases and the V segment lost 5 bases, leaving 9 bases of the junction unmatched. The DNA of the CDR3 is TGTGCCAGCAGCACCAGCGGGGCGAAGGATGAGCAGTTCTTC. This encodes CASSTSGAKDEQFF.

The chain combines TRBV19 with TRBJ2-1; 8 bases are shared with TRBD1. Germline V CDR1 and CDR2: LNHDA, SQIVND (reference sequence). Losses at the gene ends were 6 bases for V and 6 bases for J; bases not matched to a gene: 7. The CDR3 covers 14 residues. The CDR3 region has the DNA TGTGCCAGTAGAAGACAGGGGCTGGGCAATGAGCAGTTCTTC. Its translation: CASRRQGLGNEQFF.

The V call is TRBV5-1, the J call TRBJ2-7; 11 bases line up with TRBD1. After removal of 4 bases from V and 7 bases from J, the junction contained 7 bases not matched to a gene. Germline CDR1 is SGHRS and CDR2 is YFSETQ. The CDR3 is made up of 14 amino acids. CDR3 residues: CASSEPGTGGEQYF. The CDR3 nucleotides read TGCGCCAGCAGCGAACCCGGGACAGGGGGGGAGCAGTACTTC.

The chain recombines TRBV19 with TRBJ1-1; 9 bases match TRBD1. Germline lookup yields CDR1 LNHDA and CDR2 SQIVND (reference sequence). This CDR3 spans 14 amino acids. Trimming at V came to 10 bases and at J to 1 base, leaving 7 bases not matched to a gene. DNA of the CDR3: TGTGCCACAACGACAGGGGGTCCGAACACTGAAGCTTTCTTT. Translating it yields CATTTGGPNTEAFF.

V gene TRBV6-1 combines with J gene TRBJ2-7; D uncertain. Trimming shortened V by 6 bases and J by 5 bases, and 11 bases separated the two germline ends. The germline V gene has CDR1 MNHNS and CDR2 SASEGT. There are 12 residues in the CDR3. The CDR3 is CASSLEENEQYF. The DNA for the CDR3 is TGTGCCAGCAGCTTAGAGGAGAACGAGCAGTACTTC.